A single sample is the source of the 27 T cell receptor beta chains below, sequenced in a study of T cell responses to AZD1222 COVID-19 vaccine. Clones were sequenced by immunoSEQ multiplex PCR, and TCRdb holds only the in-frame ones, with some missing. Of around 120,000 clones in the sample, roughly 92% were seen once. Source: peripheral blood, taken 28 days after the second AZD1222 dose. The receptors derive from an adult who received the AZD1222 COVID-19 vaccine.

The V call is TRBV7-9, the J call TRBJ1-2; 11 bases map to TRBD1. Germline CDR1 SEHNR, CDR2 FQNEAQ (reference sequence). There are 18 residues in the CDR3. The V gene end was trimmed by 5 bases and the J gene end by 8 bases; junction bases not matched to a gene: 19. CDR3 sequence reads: CASSPNPWTGGDLKGYTF. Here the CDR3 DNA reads TGTGCCAGCAGCCCCAACCCTTGGACAGGGGGCGATTTAAAGGGCTACACCTTC.

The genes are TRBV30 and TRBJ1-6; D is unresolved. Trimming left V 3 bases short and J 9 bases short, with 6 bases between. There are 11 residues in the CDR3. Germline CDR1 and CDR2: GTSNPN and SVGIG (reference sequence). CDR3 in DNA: TGTGCCTGGAGCGCACCTTCACCCCTCCACTTT. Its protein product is CAWSAPSPLHF.

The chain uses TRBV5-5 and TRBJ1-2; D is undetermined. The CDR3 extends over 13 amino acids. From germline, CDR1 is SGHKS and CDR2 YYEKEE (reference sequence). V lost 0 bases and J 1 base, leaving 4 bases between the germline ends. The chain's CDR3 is CASSLDINYGYTF. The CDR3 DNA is TGTGCCAGCAGCTTGGACATTAACTATGGCTACACCTTC.

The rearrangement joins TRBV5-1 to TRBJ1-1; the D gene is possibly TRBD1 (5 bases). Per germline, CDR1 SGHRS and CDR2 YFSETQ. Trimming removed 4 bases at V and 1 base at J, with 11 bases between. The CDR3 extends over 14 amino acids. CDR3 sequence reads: CASSLTGRNTEAFF. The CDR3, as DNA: TGCGCCAGCAGCCTGACGGGACGGAACACTGAAGCTTTCTTT.

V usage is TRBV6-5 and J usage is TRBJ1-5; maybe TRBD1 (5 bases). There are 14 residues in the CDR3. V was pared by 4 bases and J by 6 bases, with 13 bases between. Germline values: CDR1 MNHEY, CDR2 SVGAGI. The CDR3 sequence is CASSSGPGVQPQHF. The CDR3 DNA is TGTGCCAGCAGTTCAGGGCCGGGGGTTCAGCCCCAGCATTTT.

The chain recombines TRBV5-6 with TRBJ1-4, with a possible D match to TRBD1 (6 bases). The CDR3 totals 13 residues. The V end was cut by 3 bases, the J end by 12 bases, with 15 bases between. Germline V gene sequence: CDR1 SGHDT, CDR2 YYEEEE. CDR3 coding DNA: TGTGCCAGCAGCTGGAGGGGGGATTGGGAACTGTTTTTT. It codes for CASSWRGDWELFF.

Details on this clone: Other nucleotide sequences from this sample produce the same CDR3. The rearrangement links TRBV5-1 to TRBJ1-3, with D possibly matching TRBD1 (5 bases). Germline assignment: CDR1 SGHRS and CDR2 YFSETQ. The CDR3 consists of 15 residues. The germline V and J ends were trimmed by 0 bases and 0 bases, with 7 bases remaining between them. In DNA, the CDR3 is TGCGCCAGCAGCTTGGGACAGAACTCTGGAAACACCATATATTTT. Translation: CASSLGQNSGNTIYF.

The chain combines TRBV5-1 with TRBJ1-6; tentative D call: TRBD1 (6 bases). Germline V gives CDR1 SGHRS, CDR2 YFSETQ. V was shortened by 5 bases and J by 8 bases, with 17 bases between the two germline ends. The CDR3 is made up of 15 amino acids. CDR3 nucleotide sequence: TGCGCCAGCAGTCAAACCACAGGGTCGGATTCACCCCTCCACTTT. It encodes CASSQTTGSDSPLHF.

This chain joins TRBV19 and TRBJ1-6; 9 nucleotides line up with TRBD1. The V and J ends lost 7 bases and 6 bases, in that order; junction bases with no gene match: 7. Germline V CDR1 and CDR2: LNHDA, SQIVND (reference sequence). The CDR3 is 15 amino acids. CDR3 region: CASNTGTGFNSPLHF. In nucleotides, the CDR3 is TGTGCCAGTAACACCGGGACAGGGTTTAATTCACCCCTCCACTTT.

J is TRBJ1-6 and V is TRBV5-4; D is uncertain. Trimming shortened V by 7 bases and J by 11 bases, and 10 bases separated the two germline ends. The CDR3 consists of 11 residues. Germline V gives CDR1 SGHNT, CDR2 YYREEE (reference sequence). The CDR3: CASLAGTPLHF. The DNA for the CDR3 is TGTGCCAGCCTGGCGGGTACACCCCTCCACTTT.

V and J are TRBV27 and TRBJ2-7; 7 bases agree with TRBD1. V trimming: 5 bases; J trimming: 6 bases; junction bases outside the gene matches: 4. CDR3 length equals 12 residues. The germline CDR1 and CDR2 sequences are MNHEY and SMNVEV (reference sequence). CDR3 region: CASSRQGGEQYF. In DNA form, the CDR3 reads TGTGCCAGCAGTAGACAGGGTGGCGAGCAGTACTTC.

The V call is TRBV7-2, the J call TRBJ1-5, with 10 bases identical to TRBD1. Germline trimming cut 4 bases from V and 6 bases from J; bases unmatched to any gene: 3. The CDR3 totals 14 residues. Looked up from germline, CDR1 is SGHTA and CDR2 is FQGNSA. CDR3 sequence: CASSSGQGTQPQHF. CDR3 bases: TGTGCCAGCAGCTCGGGACAGGGGACTCAGCCCCAGCATTTT.

Here the CDR3 reads CASSDWDRGKGEQFF. The CDR3 DNA reads as TGTGCCAGCAGTGACTGGGACAGGGGGAAGGGTGAGCAGTTCTTC. V and J are TRBV6-4 and TRBJ2-1; 11 bases are shared with TRBD1. The J segment lost 9 bases and the V segment lost 1 base, leaving 5 bases of the junction unmatched. CDR1 MRHNA and CDR2 SNTAGT come from the germline V gene. The CDR3 has 15 residues.

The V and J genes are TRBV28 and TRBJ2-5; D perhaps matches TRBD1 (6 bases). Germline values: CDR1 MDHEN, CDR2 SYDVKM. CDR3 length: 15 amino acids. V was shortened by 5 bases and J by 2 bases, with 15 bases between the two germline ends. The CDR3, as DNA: TGTGCCAGCAGTCCCGATGGGGGCCTACAAGAGACCCAGTACTTC. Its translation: CASSPDGGLQETQYF.

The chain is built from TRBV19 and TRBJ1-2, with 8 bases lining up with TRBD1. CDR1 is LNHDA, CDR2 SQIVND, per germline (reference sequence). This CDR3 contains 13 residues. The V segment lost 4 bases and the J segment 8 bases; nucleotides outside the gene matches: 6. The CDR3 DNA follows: TGTGCCAGTAGTAGACAGGGGAATGACGGCTACACCTTC. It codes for CASSRQGNDGYTF.

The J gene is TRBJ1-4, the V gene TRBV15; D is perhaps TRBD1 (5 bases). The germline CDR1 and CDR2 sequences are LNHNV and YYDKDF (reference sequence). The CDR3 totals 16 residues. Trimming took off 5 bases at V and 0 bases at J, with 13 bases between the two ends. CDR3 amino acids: CATSARQIATNEKLFF. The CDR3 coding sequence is TGTGCCACCAGCGCCCGACAGATTGCAACTAATGAAAAACTGTTTTTT.

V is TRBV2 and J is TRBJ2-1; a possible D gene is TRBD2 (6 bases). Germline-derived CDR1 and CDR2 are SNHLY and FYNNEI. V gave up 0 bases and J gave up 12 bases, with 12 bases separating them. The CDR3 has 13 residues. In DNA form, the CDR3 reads TGTGCCAGCAGTGAAGCGCTAGGGACTCTGCAGTTCTTC. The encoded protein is CASSEALGTLQFF.

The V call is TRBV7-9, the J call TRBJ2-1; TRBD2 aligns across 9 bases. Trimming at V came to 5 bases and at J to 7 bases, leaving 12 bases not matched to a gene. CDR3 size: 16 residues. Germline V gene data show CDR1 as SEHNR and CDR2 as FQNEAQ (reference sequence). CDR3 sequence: CASSPRGLAGLNEQFF. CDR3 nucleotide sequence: TGTGCCAGCAGCCCCCGGGGACTAGCAGGGTTGAATGAGCAGTTCTTC.

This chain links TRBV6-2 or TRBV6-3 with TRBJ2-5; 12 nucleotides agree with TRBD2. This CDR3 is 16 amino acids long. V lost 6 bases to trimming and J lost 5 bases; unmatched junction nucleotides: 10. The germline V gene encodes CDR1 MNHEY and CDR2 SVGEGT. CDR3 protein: CASSPSGTSGFETQYF. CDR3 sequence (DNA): TGTGCCAGCAGCCCCTCCGGGACTAGCGGGTTTGAGACCCAGTACTTC.

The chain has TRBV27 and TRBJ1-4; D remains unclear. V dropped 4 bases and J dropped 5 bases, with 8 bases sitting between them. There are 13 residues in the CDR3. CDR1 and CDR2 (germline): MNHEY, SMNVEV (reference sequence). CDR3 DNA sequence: TGTGCCAGCAGTTCGGGAATCAATGAAAAACTGTTTTTT. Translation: CASSSGINEKLFF.

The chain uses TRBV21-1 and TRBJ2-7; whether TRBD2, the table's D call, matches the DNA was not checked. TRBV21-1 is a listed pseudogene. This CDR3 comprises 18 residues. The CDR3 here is CASSNLGVGRGPSYEQYF. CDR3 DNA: TGTGCCAGCAGCAATCTAGGGGTGGGGAGGGGCCCTTCCTACGAGCAGTACTTC.

The DNA for the CDR3 is TGTGCCAGCACCCCTATTGGCAGGGACAACGAGCAGTACTTC. Protein product: CASTPIGRDNEQYF. The gene calls are TRBV2 and TRBJ2-7; TRBD1 is a possible D gene (6 bases). This CDR3 has 14 amino acids. Deletions cut 7 bases from V and 5 bases from J, with 18 bases between. Germline CDR1 reads SNHLY; CDR2 reads FYNNEI.

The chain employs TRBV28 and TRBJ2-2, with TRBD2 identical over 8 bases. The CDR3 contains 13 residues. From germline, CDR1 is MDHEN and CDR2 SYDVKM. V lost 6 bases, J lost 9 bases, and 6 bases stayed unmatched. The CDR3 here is CASRSGSLRELFF. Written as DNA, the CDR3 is TGTGCCAGCAGGAGCGGGAGCCTCAGGGAGCTGTTTTTT.

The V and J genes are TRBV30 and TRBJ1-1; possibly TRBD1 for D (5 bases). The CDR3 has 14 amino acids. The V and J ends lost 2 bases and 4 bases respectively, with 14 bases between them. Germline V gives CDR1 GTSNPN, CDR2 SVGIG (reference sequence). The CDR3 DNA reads TGTGCCTGGAGTACTCGGGGCGGGGGCACTGAAGCTTTCTTT. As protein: CAWSTRGGGTEAFF. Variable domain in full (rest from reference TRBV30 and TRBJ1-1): SQTIHQWPATLVQPVGSPLSLECTVEGTSNPNLYWYRQAAGRGLQLLFYSVGIGQISSEVPQNLSASRPQDRQFILSSKKLLLSDSGFYLCAWSTRGGGTEAFFGQGTRLTVV.

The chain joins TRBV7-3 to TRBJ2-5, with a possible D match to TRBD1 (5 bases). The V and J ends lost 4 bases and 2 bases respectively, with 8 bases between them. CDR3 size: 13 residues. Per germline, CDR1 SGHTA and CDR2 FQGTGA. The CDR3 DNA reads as TGTGCCAGCAGCTCCACAGGACAAGAGACCCAGTACTTC. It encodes CASSSTGQETQYF.

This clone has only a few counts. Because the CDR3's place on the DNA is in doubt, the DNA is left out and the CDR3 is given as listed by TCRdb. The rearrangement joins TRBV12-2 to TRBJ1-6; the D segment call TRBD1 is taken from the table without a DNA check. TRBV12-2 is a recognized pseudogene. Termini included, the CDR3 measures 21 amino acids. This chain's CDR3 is CASRLVRDRVGWGSYNSPLHF.

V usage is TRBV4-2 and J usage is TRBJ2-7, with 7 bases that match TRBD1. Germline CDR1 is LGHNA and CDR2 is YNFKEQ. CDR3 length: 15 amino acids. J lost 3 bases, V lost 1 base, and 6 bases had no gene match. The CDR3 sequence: CASSQGLGQHYEQYF. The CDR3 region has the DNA TGTGCCAGCAGCCAAGGCTTGGGACAGCACTACGAGCAGTACTTC.